This T cell receptor beta chain was recorded in a study of cytomegalovirus exposure and HLA in healthy donors. The overall study: Within an early data release were about 85 million unique TCRs drawn from HLA-typed donors.

All donors participated as healthy donors of bone marrow. The PCR had 60 Vbeta and 13 Jbeta primers. Assay: immunoSEQ multiplex PCR; the TCRdb copy retains only in-frame clones and omits some. The table has just over 150,000 clones, 65% to 90% seen once; the top ten hold about 2.1%. Material for sequencing was PBMCs. The sequence derives from a woman between 18 and 29 years old in good health and CMV-seronegative.

CDR3 sequence reads: CASKGRGPTEAFF. As DNA, the CDR3 is TGTGCCAGCAAAGGCAGGGGGCCCACTGAAGCTTTCTTT. This rearrangement joins TRBV6-1 to TRBJ1-1, with 8 bases matching TRBD1. This CDR3 has 13 residues. Losses at the gene ends were 7 bases for V and 4 bases for J; bases not matched to a gene: 5. Germline V gene data show CDR1 as MNHNS and CDR2 as SASEGT.